The 10 T cell receptor beta chains listed next were all sequenced from one sample in a study of technical replicates of blood from a handful of donors. Clones were sequenced by immunoSEQ multiplex PCR, and TCRdb holds only the in-frame ones, with some missing. Of around 83,000 clones listed, just over 90% were seen once; the top ten hold 0.25%. The sequenced material came from T cells isolated from PBMCs. All receptors come from a human donor in good health.

The CDR3, as DNA: TGTGCCAGCAGCTCCCTTAGGGACAGGGCCTACGAGCAGTACTTC. Encoded protein: CASSSLRDRAYEQYF. The chain uses TRBV7-9 and TRBJ2-7, with 9 positions matching TRBD1. With V trimmed by 4 bases and J by 2 bases, 6 bases remained unmatched. The CDR3 spans 15 residues. Germline assignment: CDR1 SEHNR and CDR2 FQNEAQ (reference sequence). The full variable domain, with the rest looked up from reference TRBV7-9 and TRBJ2-7, is DTGVSQNPRHKITKRGQNVTFRCDPISEHNRLYWYRQTLGQGPEFLTYFQNEAQLEKSRLLSDRFSAERPKGSFSTLEIQRTEQGDSAMYLCASSSLRDRAYEQYFGPGTRLTVT.

The gene calls are TRBV7-9 and TRBJ1-6, with D possibly matching TRBD1 (5 bases). CDR1 is SEHNR, CDR2 FQNEAQ, per germline (reference sequence). Trimming took 5 bases from V and 9 from J, leaving 11 bases between them. The CDR3 has 13 amino acids. The CDR3 nucleotides read TGTGCCAGCAGCCAACAGGAGACTTCACCCCTCCACTTT. Encoded protein: CASSQQETSPLHF.

J is TRBJ2-7 and V is TRBV4-1; no reliable D call. The CDR3 has 13 amino acids. Between the trimmed V and J ends, which lost 4 bases and 3 bases, there was a span of 10 bases. Looked up from germline, CDR1 is MGHRA and CDR2 is YSYEKL. CDR3 sequence reads: CASSLRGSYEQYF. The DNA for the CDR3 is TGCGCCAGCAGCCTCAGAGGTAGCTACGAGCAGTACTTC.

The chain employs TRBV28 and TRBJ2-1; 8 nucleotides match TRBD2. After removal of 8 bases from V and 0 bases from J, the junction contained 9 bases not matched to a gene. Germline CDR1 reads MDHEN; CDR2 reads SYDVKM. CDR3 length: 16 amino acids. The CDR3 DNA reads TGTGCCAGCCTTCGTAGTAGCGGGAACTCCTACAATGAGCAGTTCTTC. Translating it yields CASLRSSGNSYNEQFF.

This chain uses TRBV19 with TRBJ2-3, with TRBD1 matching 9 bases. V lost 11 bases and J lost 4; bases outside the gene matches: 10. This CDR3 region has 14 residues. The germline V gene encodes CDR1 LNHDA and CDR2 SQIVND (reference sequence). CDR3: CASSDRGPPDTQYF. The CDR3 DNA reads as TGTGCCTCTTCGGACAGGGGACCCCCAGATACGCAGTATTTT.

V and J are TRBV9 and TRBJ2-5; 7 bases are shared with TRBD2. V dropped 0 bases and J dropped 4; count of bases not matched to a gene: 12. Germline CDR1 and CDR2: SGDLS and YYNGEE. The CDR3 has 17 amino acids. CDR3 nucleotide sequence: TGTGCCAGCAGCGTAGGAGCGGGAATGGCTGGTTCAGAGACCCAGTACTTC. Amino acids: CASSVGAGMAGSETQYF.

This rearrangement joins TRBV11-2 to TRBJ2-3; possibly TRBD2 for D (6 bases). In germline, CDR1 is SGHAT, CDR2 FQNNGV. This CDR3 spans 14 amino acids. Trimming removed 1 base from V and 8 bases from J, with 13 bases in between. In DNA form, the CDR3 reads TGTGCCAGCAGCTTAGTCCCACTGGGGGGTACGCAGTATTTT. This sequence encodes CASSLVPLGGTQYF. The full variable domain, its missing parts supplied by reference TRBV11-2 and TRBJ2-3, is EAGVAQSPRYKIIEKRQSVAFWCNPISGHATLYWYQQILGQGPKLLIQFQNNGVVDDSQLPKDRFSAERLKGVDSTLKIQPAKLEDSAVYLCASSLVPLGGTQYFGPGTRLTVL.

The rearrangement links TRBV27 to TRBJ2-7; 12 bases are shared with TRBD2. CDR1 MNHEY and CDR2 SMNVEV come from the germline V gene (reference sequence). V gave up 3 bases and J gave up 6 bases; unmatched junction bases: 15. The CDR3 is 18 amino acids. CDR3 residues: CASSFGHPGTSGSGEQYF. CDR3 coding DNA: TGTGCCAGCAGTTTTGGGCATCCCGGGACTAGCGGGTCGGGCGAGCAGTACTTC.

The chain is built from TRBV6-5 and TRBJ1-3; unclear D gene. CDR3 length equals 14 residues. The V and J ends lost 0 bases and 0 bases respectively, with 3 bases between them. Germline CDR1 is MNHEY and CDR2 is SVGAGI. This CDR3 reads CASSYSSSGNTIYF. CDR3 sequence (DNA): TGTGCCAGCAGTTACTCCAGCTCTGGAAACACCATATATTTT.

The CDR3 spells CASMYSWEQYF. The CDR3 DNA follows: TGTGCCAGCATGTACAGTTGGGAGCAGTACTTC. The J gene is TRBJ2-7, the V gene TRBV2; no definite D call. CDR1 and CDR2 (germline): SNHLY, FYNNEI. The CDR3 runs 11 residues. V lost 7 bases and J 7 bases, leaving 11 bases between the germline ends.